What follows are 17 T cell receptor beta chains derived from one specimen sequenced in a study of blood T cells in healthy people across ages (dated by TCRdb to the mid-2010s). The library was prepared using 5' RACE. Reads for this sample came from an Illumina HiSeq 2500. A second PCR of about 6 to 11 cycles was performed with a sample-barcoded 5' primer and a J-beta primer mix. The public reads were reprocessed in TCRdb via fastp at Q25 and MiXCR, keeping in-frame beta chains. Duplicate CDR3 protein sequences are folded into a single record with the most common DNA and genes. In this sample the table shows about 580,000 distinct CDR3 sequences, roughly 43% of which occur a single time. The ten largest clones represent approximately 25% of the sample. Sequenced material: blood. Every receptor here comes from an elderly man in good health.

There are a few counts of this clonotype. The chain has TRBV7-2 and TRBJ1-1; D gene unclear. The CDR3 has 14 amino acids. From germline, CDR1 is SGHTA and CDR2 FQGNSA. The V and J ends lost 2 bases and 4 bases respectively, with 11 bases between them. CDR3 region: CASSLRISGTEAFF. The CDR3 coding sequence is TGTGCCAGCAGCTTACGCATTTCGGGCACTGAAGCTTTCTTT.

The chain employs TRBV9 and TRBJ2-6, with 9 bases aligning to TRBD1. CDR1 SGDLS and CDR2 YYNGEE come from the germline V gene. Losses at the gene ends were 3 bases for V and 2 bases for J; bases not matched to a gene: 3. The CDR3 sequence is 16 residues long. CDR3 protein: CASSGTGGAGANVLTF. For the CDR3, the DNA is TGTGCCAGCAGCGGTACAGGGGGCGCTGGGGCCAACGTCCTGACTTTC.

V usage is TRBV7-9 and J usage is TRBJ2-1, with D maybe TRBD2 (7 bases). CDR3 size: 16 residues. V was clipped by 5 bases and J by 1 base, with 15 bases between them. The germline V gene encodes CDR1 SEHNR and CDR2 FQNEAQ (reference sequence). The CDR3 sequence is CASSGSAGASYNEQFF. CDR3 DNA sequence: TGTGCCAGCAGCGGTAGCGCGGGGGCTTCCTACAATGAGCAGTTCTTC.

This clonotype was seen a few times. The V call is TRBV20-1, the J call TRBJ2-1; TRBD2 is a possible D gene (5 bases). Trimming cost V 6 bases and J 5 bases, with 14 bases left between them. The CDR3 consists of 13 residues. The germline gives CDR1 DFQATT, CDR2 SNEGSKA (reference sequence). CDR3 sequence reads: CSAPPWRDNEQFF. The CDR3 coding sequence is TGCAGTGCCCCCCCATGGCGGGACAATGAGCAGTTCTTC.

The J gene is TRBJ2-3, the V gene TRBV9; 8 bases map to TRBD2. CDR1 is SGDLS and CDR2 is YYNGEE in the germline V gene. V dropped 1 base and J dropped 5; count of bases not matched to a gene: 9. There are 16 residues in the CDR3. CDR3 residues: CASSVLSGGGGDTQYF. In nucleotides, the CDR3 is TGTGCCAGCAGCGTATTGTCGGGGGGGGGTGGAGATACGCAGTATTTT.

The CDR3 sequence: CASSPRTSGHNRQFF. The CDR3 DNA reads TGTGCCAGCAGCCCTCGGACTAGCGGACACAATAGGCAGTTCTTC. The chain employs TRBV9 and TRBJ2-1, with TRBD2 identical over 10 bases. The V gene end was trimmed by 4 bases and the J gene end by 12 bases; junction bases not matched to a gene: 13. The CDR3 has 15 amino acids. CDR1 is SGDLS, CDR2 YYNGEE, per germline. Filled out from reference TRBV9 and TRBJ2-1, the complete variable domain reads DSGVTQTPKHLITATGQRVTLRCSPRSGDLSVYWYQQSLDQGLQFLIQYYNGEERAKGNILERFSAQQFPDLHSELNLSSLELGDSALYFCASSPRTSGHNRQFFGPGTRLTVL.

This clonotype was detected ten times or more. The chain has TRBV7-9 and TRBJ2-7; D is uncertain. Germline CDR1 and CDR2: SEHNR and FQNEAQ (reference sequence). Trimming left V 2 bases short and J 5 bases short, with 10 bases between. This CDR3 is 13 amino acids long. The CDR3 bases are TGTGCCAGCAGCTTAACGCAGGCCCACGAGCAGTACTTC. Translating gives CASSLTQAHEQYF. Supplemented by reference TRBV7-9 and TRBJ2-7, the full variable domain reads DTGVSQNPRHKITKRGQNVTFRCDPISEHNRLYWYRQTLGQGPEFLTYFQNEAQLEKSRLLSDRFSAERPKGSFSTLEIQRTEQGDSAMYLCASSLTQAHEQYFGPGTRLTVT.

This chain joins TRBV27 and TRBJ2-1; 11 nucleotides align to TRBD2. Germline V gene data show CDR1 as MNHEY and CDR2 as SMNVEV (reference sequence). The J segment lost 1 base and the V segment lost 6 bases, leaving 5 bases of the junction unmatched. CDR3 length: 16 residues. CDR3 in amino acids: CASSRTSGLSYNEQFF. CDR3 in DNA: TGTGCCAGCAGCCGGACTAGCGGGCTTTCCTACAATGAGCAGTTCTTC.

This clonotype was picked up a small number of times. The chain carries TRBV7-2 and TRBJ2-1, with TRBD1 matching 9 bases. V trimming: 0 bases; J trimming: 4 bases; junction bases outside the gene matches: 4. The CDR3 is 16 amino acids. Germline V gene lookup returns CDR1 SGHTA and CDR2 FQGNSA. CDR3 loop: CASSLAGQGLYNEQFF. CDR3 DNA sequence: TGTGCCAGCAGCTTAGCCGGACAGGGGCTGTACAATGAGCAGTTCTTC.

The chain joins TRBV6-2 or TRBV6-3 to TRBJ2-1; the D gene could be TRBD1 or TRBD2 (5 bases each). The CDR3 has 14 amino acids. V was trimmed by 6 bases and J by 6 bases, leaving 15 bases between them. Germline CDR1 and CDR2: MNHEY and SVGEGT. CDR3 residues: CASRRDPQSNEQFF. The CDR3 DNA is TGTGCCAGCAGGAGGGACCCCCAGAGCAATGAGCAGTTCTTC.

The V and J genes are TRBV5-5 and TRBJ2-7; possibly TRBD2 for D (5 bases). CDR1 is SGHKS and CDR2 is YYEKEE in the germline V gene (reference sequence). Trimming left V 4 bases short and J 1 base short, with 15 bases between. The CDR3 totals 15 residues. The CDR3 sequence: CASSAVWERSYEQYF. CDR3 bases: TGTGCCAGCAGCGCTGTGTGGGAGAGATCCTACGAGCAGTACTTC.

V is TRBV18 and J is TRBJ2-3, with D unclear. The germline V gene encodes CDR1 KGHSH and CDR2 LQKENI. The CDR3 has 16 amino acids. The ends were cut back, 2 bases at V and 3 bases at J, with 15 bases in the middle. This CDR3 is CASSPTGPVRTDTQYF. The CDR3 DNA reads as TGTGCCAGCTCACCAACCGGCCCCGTTCGGACAGATACGCAGTATTTT.

This sequence joins TRBV6-6 and TRBJ2-3; 9 bases map to TRBD1. This CDR3 has 15 residues. Germline CDR1 is MNHNY and CDR2 is SVGAGI (reference sequence). Trimming took 5 bases from V and 1 from J; bases not matched to a gene: 4. The CDR3 spells CASSDRDRGTDTQYF. The CDR3 DNA follows: TGTGCCAGCAGTGACCGGGACAGGGGCACAGATACGCAGTATTTT.

This chain links TRBV20-1 with TRBJ1-5; 8 nucleotides align to TRBD1. The V gene end was trimmed by 4 bases and the J gene end by 3 bases; junction bases not matched to a gene: 5. This CDR3 comprises 14 residues. Germline CDR1 reads DFQATT; CDR2 reads SNEGSKA (reference sequence). The CDR3 region has the DNA TGCAGTGCTACCATGGGACAGGTCAATCAGCCCCAGCATTTT. Translated: CSATMGQVNQPQHF.

The chain employs TRBV7-3 and TRBJ2-3; 9 nucleotides agree with TRBD2. The CDR3 length is 17 residues. V was clipped by 7 bases and J by 3 bases; unmatched bases: 14. From germline, CDR1 is SGHTA and CDR2 FQGTGA. For the CDR3, the DNA is TGTGCCAGCAACAATGAGTTTTTGCGGGAGGGTACAGATACGCAGTATTTT. Protein sequence: CASNNEFLREGTDTQYF.

V and J are TRBV9 and TRBJ2-7; no reliable D call. The J call may not be correct, given that the DNA end is closer to TRBJ2-5. Germline V lookup: CDR1 SGDLS, CDR2 YYNGEE. The CDR3 is 13 residues long. CDR3: CASSGGQLETQYF. DNA of the CDR3: TGTGCCAGCAGCGGAGGTCAGCTAGAGACCCAGTACTTC.

V usage is TRBV5-1 and J usage is TRBJ1-2; possibly TRBD1 for D (5 bases). This CDR3 has 14 residues. Deletions cut 2 bases from V and 3 bases from J, with 11 bases between. The V gene's germline CDR1 is SGHRS and CDR2 YFSETQ. The CDR3: CASSFRGEYYGYTF. The CDR3 region has the DNA TGCGCCAGCAGCTTCCGGGGGGAGTACTATGGCTACACCTTC.